The rows below give T cell receptor beta chains drawn from one sample of a study of T cell responses to AZD1222 COVID-19 vaccine. Repertoires were generated with immunoSEQ multiplex PCR, while TCRdb's copy carries only in-frame clones and drops some. Of around 94,000 clones detected, 85% appear once; the ten largest clones hold about 4.5%. The sample was peripheral blood, taken 28 days after the second AZD1222 dose. Every receptor here comes from an adult who received the AZD1222 COVID-19 vaccine. The conserved cysteine and the conserved F or W are not part of the CDR3 here. Fields, in order: V gene, CDR3 protein.

V: TRBV10-2; CDR3: ASRHLGQY
V: TRBV2; CDR3: ASSSGGPYQETQY
V: TRBV13; CDR3: ASRPQGAEYNEQF
V: TRBV5-1; CDR3: ASSLVDQANELF
V: TRBV28; CDR3: ASSTPGGDTQY
V: TRBV28; CDR3: ASRATTNEKLF
V: TRBV5-1; CDR3: ASSLLGLAGNTEAF
V: TRBV7-7; CDR3: ASSPLKKSGRAFSGELF
V: TRBV6-5; CDR3: AAGGGLNQPQH
V: TRBV2; CDR3: ASSPYSVGNTEAF
V: TRBV9; CDR3: ASSVDDRGYT
V: TRBV30; CDR3: AWRRSYEQF
V: TRBV30; CDR3: AWSVRTGADTQY
V: TRBV5-5; CDR3: ASTTQRWLGSFYGYT
V: TRBV28; CDR3: ASKGGHHTDTQY
V: TRBV6-5; CDR3: ASPLGSGNTEAF
V: TRBV5-8; CDR3: ASSSDTNYGYT
V: TRBV27; CDR3: ASSLEGRDNYGYT
V: TRBV2; CDR3: ASSLPTWGAGGAEDTQY
V: TRBV7-3; CDR3: ASSYWGNTDTQY
V: TRBV6-2/TRBV6-3; CDR3: ASCPFGKRGAGTQY
V: TRBV24-1; CDR3: ATSDLDRVADTQY
V: TRBV6-4; CDR3: ASSPGGKGNYGYT
V: TRBV30; CDR3: AWSVAGVQYLGNTIY
V: TRBV7-6; CDR3: ASSLDRDSGELF
V: TRBV7-9; CDR3: ASSWQGGEAF
V: TRBV10-2; CDR3: ASSVLGGGELF